A few counts support the clone carrying this TCR beta chain. Its antigen is as yet unknown. This sample was taken from a study of response to subunit inactivated influenza vaccine. Whole-study findings and limits: After each seasonal influenza vaccination, few new T cells are recruited, the authors suggested.

TCRdb recomputed calls from the RT-PCR reads with MiXCR, one row per CDR3 protein. The data show 300,000 to 350,000 distinct CDR3 sequences, 20% to 25% seen once. Sequencing was performed on PBMCs from blood, taken about 19 months after vaccination. This sequence originates from a man aged 50-75 years who received an inactivated influenza vaccine.

The CDR3, as DNA: TGTGCCAGCAGCTTAGAAGGGAGCACGATCGCCCTCGAGCAGTTCTTC. It specifies CASSLEGSTIALEQFF. V is TRBV7-2 and J is TRBJ2-1, with D maybe TRBD2 (5 bases). Deletions cut 1 base from V and 10 bases from J, with 20 bases between. The CDR3 has 16 residues. CDR1 is SGHTA and CDR2 is FQGNSA in the germline V gene.